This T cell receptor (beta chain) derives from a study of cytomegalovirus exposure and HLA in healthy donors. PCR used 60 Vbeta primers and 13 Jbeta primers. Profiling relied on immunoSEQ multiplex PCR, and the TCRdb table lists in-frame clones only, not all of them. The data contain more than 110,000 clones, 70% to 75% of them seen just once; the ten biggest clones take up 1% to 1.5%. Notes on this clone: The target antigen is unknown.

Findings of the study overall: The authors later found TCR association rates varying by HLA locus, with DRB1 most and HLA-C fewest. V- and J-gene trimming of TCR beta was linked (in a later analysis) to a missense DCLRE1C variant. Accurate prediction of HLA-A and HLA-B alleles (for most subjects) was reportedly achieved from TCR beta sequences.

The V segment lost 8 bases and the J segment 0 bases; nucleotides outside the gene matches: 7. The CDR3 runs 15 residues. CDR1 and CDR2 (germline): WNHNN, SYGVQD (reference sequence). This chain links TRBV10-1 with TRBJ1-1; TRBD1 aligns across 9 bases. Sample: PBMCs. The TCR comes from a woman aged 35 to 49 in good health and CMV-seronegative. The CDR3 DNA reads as TGCGCCAGCCTTCAGTGGACAGGGGTGAACACTGAAGCTTTCTTT. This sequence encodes CASLQWTGVNTEAFF.